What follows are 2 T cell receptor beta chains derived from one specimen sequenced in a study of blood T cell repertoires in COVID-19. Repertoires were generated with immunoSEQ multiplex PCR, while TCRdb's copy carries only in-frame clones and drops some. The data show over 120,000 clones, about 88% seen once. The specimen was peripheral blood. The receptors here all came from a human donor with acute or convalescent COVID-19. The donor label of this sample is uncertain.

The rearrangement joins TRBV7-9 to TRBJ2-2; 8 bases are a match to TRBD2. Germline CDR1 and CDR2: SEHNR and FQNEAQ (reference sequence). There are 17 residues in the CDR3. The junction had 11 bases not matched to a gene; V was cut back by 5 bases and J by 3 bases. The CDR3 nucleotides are TGTGCCAGCAGCAGCCCCGGACCCGGGGGGGACACCGGGGAGCTGTTTTTT. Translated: CASSSPGPGGDTGELFF.

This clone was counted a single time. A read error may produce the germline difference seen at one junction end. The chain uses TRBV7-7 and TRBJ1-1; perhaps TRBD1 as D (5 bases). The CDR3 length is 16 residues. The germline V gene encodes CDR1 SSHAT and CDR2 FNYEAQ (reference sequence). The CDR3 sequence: CASSFLVGLMNTEAFF. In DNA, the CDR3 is TGTGCTAGCAGCTTCTTAGTGGGGCTTATGAACACTGAAGCTTTCTTT.